The 17 T cell receptor beta chains presented below share a single source sample, sequenced in a study of blood T cells in healthy people across ages (dated by TCRdb to 2013 to 2016). The library was generated by 5' RACE. TCRdb shows the sequencer as Illumina HiSeq 2500. A second PCR of 7 to 11 cycles was run with a J-beta primer mix and a sample-barcoded 5' primer. TCRdb reran the public reads through fastp at Q25 and MiXCR, keeping productive beta chains. Identical CDR3 protein sequences are pooled into one entry, listed with their most common genes and DNA. The sample has about 670,000 distinct CDR3 sequences on record, more than 45% of them singletons. Of the sample, approximately 13% is held by the ten largest clones. The sequenced sample consisted of blood. These receptors were taken from a woman of 80 years or more in good health.

J is TRBJ2-1 and V is TRBV3-1; D gene ambiguous. Trimming cost V 0 bases and J 3 bases, with 15 bases left between them. The CDR3 totals 17 residues. Germline CDR1 and CDR2: LGHDT and YNNKEL (reference sequence). The CDR3 DNA sequence: TGTGCCAGCAGCCAAGATCGGGCTGTGAGCTTCTACAATGAGCAGTTCTTC. This gives the protein CASSQDRAVSFYNEQFF.

This chain uses TRBV7-9 with TRBJ1-2, with a possible D match to TRBD1 (6 bases). There are 14 residues in the CDR3. The V gene's germline CDR1 is SEHNR and CDR2 FQNEAQ (reference sequence). Trimming pared 5 bases from V and 2 bases from J, leaving 12 bases between. CDR3 sequence (DNA): TGTGCCAGCAGCGTAGAGGGGGGCAACTATGGCTACACCTTC. Protein product: CASSVEGGNYGYTF.

This clonotype was recorded many times. The chain has TRBV6-2 or TRBV6-3 and TRBJ2-1; 9 bases map to TRBD2. Germline CDR1 and CDR2: MNHEY and SVGEGT. This CDR3 comprises 12 residues. V was clipped by 1 base and J by 15 bases; unmatched bases: 4. The CDR3 here is CASSYLAGDTFF. The CDR3 nucleotides are TGTGCCAGCAGTTACTTAGCGGGAGACACGTTCTTC.

This clonotype was counted only a few times. The chain recombines TRBV11-1 with TRBJ2-1; 10 positions agree with TRBD1. The length of the CDR3 is 14 residues. Looked up from germline, CDR1 is SGHAT and CDR2 is FQDESV (reference sequence). Trimming removed 5 bases from V and 8 bases from J; junction bases left unmatched: 6. For the CDR3, the DNA is TGTGCCAGCAGCCTTCGGACAGGGGGGGATGAGCAGTTCTTC. Residues: CASSLRTGGDEQFF.

This rearrangement joins TRBV7-3 to TRBJ2-1; tentative D call: TRBD1 (5 bases). Germline CDR1 and CDR2: SGHTA and FQGTGA. The CDR3 spans 15 residues. Trimming cost V 5 bases and J 12 bases, with 23 bases left between them. The CDR3 bases are TGTGCCAGCAGCCGCAAACCTGCTACTCGTAGGGGGCAGTTCTTC. This encodes CASSRKPATRRGQFF.

For this clonotype: An end of the junction differs from the germline gene, which may be a read error. The chain is built from TRBV4-1 and TRBJ2-1; weak D call: TRBD1 (6 bases). Germline V gene data show CDR1 as MGHRA and CDR2 as YSYEKL. This CDR3 is built from 17 residues. The CDR3 reads CASSQRQDSASCNEQFF. Written as DNA, the CDR3 is TGCGCCAGCAGCCAAAGACAGGACTCCGCTTCCTGCAATGAGCAGTTCTTC.

Of note for this clonotype: A read error may produce the germline difference seen at one junction end. The V and J genes are TRBV4-2 and TRBJ2-1, with D perhaps assigned TRBD1 or TRBD2 (5 bases each). The CDR3 runs to 14 residues. The germline V gene has CDR1 LGHNA and CDR2 YNFKEQ. The DNA for the CDR3 is TGTGCCAGCAGCTACCGGGACCGATACAACGAGCAGTTCTTC. Its protein is CASSYRDRYNEQFF.

This chain joins TRBV7-2 and TRBJ1-2, with 9 bases identical to TRBD1. The CDR3 extends over 16 amino acids. In germline, CDR1 is SGHTA, CDR2 FQGNSA. Trimming took 4 bases from V and 0 from J; bases not matched to a gene: 6. The CDR3 here is CASSWGQGRANYGYTF. The CDR3 DNA is TGTGCCAGCAGCTGGGGACAGGGAAGAGCTAACTATGGCTACACCTTC.

The rearrangement links TRBV9 to TRBJ1-1, with TRBD1 as a possible D gene (6 bases). Looked up from germline, CDR1 is SGDLS and CDR2 is YYNGEE. The CDR3 runs 14 residues. The V gene lost 6 bases and the J gene lost 5 bases, with 17 bases spanning the gap. The CDR3 here is CASKSLPGATEAFF. CDR3 bases: TGTGCCAGCAAATCTCTCCCGGGGGCTACTGAAGCTTTCTTT.

This clonotype was counted a few times. The chain carries TRBV2 and TRBJ1-1, with D hard to call. The germline CDR1 and CDR2 sequences are SNHLY and FYNNEI. The ends were cut back, 6 bases at V and 2 bases at J, with 10 bases in the middle. This CDR3 contains 13 residues. DNA for the CDR3: TGTGCCAGCAGGTGGACCAAAAACACTGAAGCTTTCTTT. This codes for CASRWTKNTEAFF.

The genes are TRBV7-2 and TRBJ1-2, with 11 bases fitting TRBD1. J lost 4 bases, V lost 6 bases, and 13 bases had no gene match. Germline CDR1 and CDR2: SGHTA and FQGNSA. There are 17 residues in the CDR3. CDR3 nucleotides: TGTGCCAGCAGTCCTGATTGGGACAGGGGGTTCGGCTATGGCTACACCTTC. Translation: CASSPDWDRGFGYGYTF. Complete variable domain (other parts from reference TRBV7-2 and TRBJ1-2): GAGVSQSPSNKVTEKGKDVELRCDPISGHTALYWYRQSLGQGLEFLIYFQGNSAPDKSGLPSDRFSAERTGGSVSTLTIQRTQQEDSAVYLCASSPDWDRGFGYGYTFGSGTRLTVV.

J is TRBJ2-7 and V is TRBV15; 7 nucleotides match TRBD1. The germline gives CDR1 LNHNV, CDR2 YYDKDF (reference sequence). The CDR3 length is 15 residues. V was clipped by 5 bases and J by 5 bases; unmatched bases: 12. The CDR3 spells CATSERTGGMDEQYF. In nucleotides, the CDR3 is TGTGCCACCAGCGAAAGGACAGGCGGAATGGACGAGCAGTACTTC.

The chain joins TRBV14 to TRBJ1-1; possibly TRBD1 for D (5 bases). Germline loops: CDR1 SGHDN, CDR2 FVKESK. This CDR3 is built from 15 residues. V was shortened by 4 bases and J by 0 bases, with 12 bases between the two germline ends. CDR3 in DNA: TGTGCCAGCAGCCGGGGGAGCTCTATGAACACTGAAGCTTTCTTT. Protein: CASSRGSSMNTEAFF.

V usage is TRBV30 and J usage is TRBJ2-5; 7 bases match TRBD1. The end of the DNA is better explained by TRBJ2-7, so the J call may be wrong. From germline, CDR1 is GTSNPN and CDR2 SVGIG (reference sequence). The CDR3 spans 13 residues. CDR3 nucleotide sequence: TGTGCCTACTCGACAGGGTTCGACTACGAGCAGTACTTC. Protein product: CAYSTGFDYEQYF.

This clonotype has ten or more counts. This chain links TRBV2 with TRBJ1-2, with D uncertain. The germline V and J ends were trimmed by 6 bases and 7 bases, with 12 bases remaining between them. Germline-derived CDR1 and CDR2 are SNHLY and FYNNEI. This CDR3 has 12 residues. The CDR3 here is CASRPGSPGYTF. CDR3 sequence (DNA): TGTGCCAGCAGACCGGGGTCACCTGGCTACACCTTC. The full variable domain, completed using reference TRBV2 and TRBJ1-2, is EPEVTQTPSHQVTQMGQEVILRCVPISNHLYFYWYRQILGQKVEFLVSFYNNEISEKSEIFDDQFSVERPDGSNFTLKIRSTKLEDSAMYFCASRPGSPGYTFGSGTRLTVV.

The V and J genes are TRBV5-4 and TRBJ2-1; no firm D call. Trimming left V 4 bases short and J 0 bases short, with 11 bases between. Per the germline V gene, CDR1 is SGHNT and CDR2 is YYREEE (reference sequence). The CDR3 consists of 15 residues. CDR3 protein: CASSPDPSSYNEQFF. DNA for the CDR3: TGTGCCAGCAGCCCGGACCCAAGCTCCTACAATGAGCAGTTCTTC.

In its sample, this clonotype was seen many times. The gene calls are TRBV29-1 and TRBJ2-3, with TRBD1 matching 9 bases. V dropped 6 bases and J dropped 2; count of bases not matched to a gene: 9. The CDR3 has 15 amino acids. Germline V CDR1 and CDR2: SQVTM, ANQGSEA. CDR3 bases: TGCAGCGTGGCGGGACAGGGCATGGTCACAGATACGCAGTATTTT. Translating it yields CSVAGQGMVTDTQYF.